Included here is one T cell receptor beta chain sequence, with context. Its antigen is not yet known. There are no base qualities to consult, and no much larger clone falls within one base. The data belong to a study of cytomegalovirus exposure and HLA in healthy donors (dated by TCRdb to 2016 to 2017). Notes on the research overall: A later analysis indicated that the 90 to 150 validation repertoires were generated on the platform also employed for the 700 or so repertoires of the first cohort. To predict cytomegalovirus infection status, the study combined high-throughput TCR immunosequencing, statistical association of individual TCRs with disease status, and machine learning. In addition to the first cohort of several hundred subjects, a separate validation cohort of 130 or so different subjects was used. The study was designed to test whether signatures of past pathogen exposure could be identified by cataloging public T cell receptors.

Trimming removed 6 bases from V and 5 bases from J, leaving 16 bases between the germline ends. From its cysteine to its phenylalanine, the CDR3 spans 14 amino acids. CDR3 DNA only is kept here, 42 bases in frame from base 1. CDR1 and CDR2 were assigned from the germline V gene as MDHEN and SYDVKM. The donors belonged to the validation cohort of roughly 120 subjects, which was separate from the approximately 700-subject first cohort. Library method: the immunoSEQ multiplex PCR assay. From the authors' description of their analysis: To diagnose cytomegalovirus status from the catalog of TCR beta chain sequences, a statistical classification framework was built. TCRdb's version of the immuneACCESS table is confined to in-frame rearrangements and falls short of the full clone set. An unresolved V gene accounts for under half of the shortfall where checked; the remainder is of unknown origin. That table gives V, J and clone size, and the DNA gave D and trimming. A total of about 66,000 clones appear in this sample, 95% to 97% of them only once. The ten biggest clones cover roughly 1.6% of the sample.

Study-wide findings and limitations: The study gave a list of about 150 TCR beta chains associated with cytomegalovirus. A later analysis had no HLA typing for the validation cohort, so co-occurrence there was scored across all 110 or so repertoires. A later analysis found that TCRs clustered in the first cohort also tended to co-occur in the roughly 120 validation repertoires, with roughly 95% of cluster scores above 0. According to the authors, the approach could potentially be generalized to other disease states and immunological phenotypes. Most TCR sequences were seen in very few donors, while some public TCRs were found in many individuals. In both the original and validation cohorts, the classifier was reported to diagnose cytomegalovirus status with high specificity and sensitivity. In vitro tests confirmed that a few of the cytomegalovirus-associated TCR beta chains recognize cytomegalovirus antigens.

The rearrangement joined TRBV28 to TRBJ1-1; the D segment could be TRBD1, given 6 matching bases. This sequence was found in a young woman in good health and CMV-seropositive. Sequencing input: PBMCs. CDR3 protein: CASRSGQYGTEAFF. The nucleotide sequence is given as TGTGCCAGCAGATCGGGACAATACGGAACTGAAGCTTTCTTT. Reference TRBV28 and TRBJ1-1 proteins supply the regions before and after the CDR3; the full variable domain is: DVKVTQSSRYLVKRTGEKVFLECVQDMDHENMFWYRQDPGLGLRLIYFSYDVKMKEKGDIPEGYSVSREKKERFSLILESASTNQTSMYLCASRSGQYGTEAFFGQGTRLTVV.